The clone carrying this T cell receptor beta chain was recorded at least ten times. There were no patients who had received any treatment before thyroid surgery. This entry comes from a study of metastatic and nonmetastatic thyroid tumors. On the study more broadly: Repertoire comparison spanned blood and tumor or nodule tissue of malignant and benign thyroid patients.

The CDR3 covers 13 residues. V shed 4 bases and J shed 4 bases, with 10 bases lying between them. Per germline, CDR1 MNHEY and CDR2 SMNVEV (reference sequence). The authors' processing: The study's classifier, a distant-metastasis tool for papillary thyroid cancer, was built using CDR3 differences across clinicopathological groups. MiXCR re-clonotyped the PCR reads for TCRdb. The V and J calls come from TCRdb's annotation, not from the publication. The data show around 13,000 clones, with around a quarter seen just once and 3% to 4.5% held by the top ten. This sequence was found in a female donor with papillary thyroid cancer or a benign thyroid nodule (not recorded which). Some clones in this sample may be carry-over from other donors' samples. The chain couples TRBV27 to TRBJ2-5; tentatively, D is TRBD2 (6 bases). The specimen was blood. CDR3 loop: CASSWRDRETQYF. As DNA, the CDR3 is TGTGCCAGCAGTTGGCGGGATCGAGAGACCCAGTACTTC.